Each of the 23 T cell receptor beta chains below was sequenced from the same sample in a study of T cell repertoires in cytomegalovirus infection (dated 2019 in TCRdb). Sequenced using an Illumina HiSeq 1500. TCRdb cleaned the public reads at Q25 with fastp, built clones with MiXCR and kept in-frame beta chains. CDR3 protein sequences are deduplicated, and each keeps its most common genes and DNA. Across this sample there are 560,000 or so distinct CDR3 sequences, with more than 15% seen only once. The leading ten clones occupy more than 20% of the sample. Sequencing input: CD8+ T cells from PBMCs. Every receptor here comes from a human donor in good health (CMV status not recorded). Some clones in this sample may be carry-over from other donors' samples.

This clonotype was found a few times. V gene TRBV28 combines with J gene TRBJ1-1; 9 bases agree with TRBD1. Trimming removed 5 bases from V and 1 base from J; junction bases left unmatched: 5. Germline loops: CDR1 MDHEN, CDR2 SYDVKM. The CDR3 is 15 residues long. The CDR3 sequence is CASSNHRGPNTEAFF. CDR3 DNA: TGTGCCAGCAGTAACCACAGGGGGCCGAACACTGAAGCTTTCTTT.

In the case of this clonotype: Just one base apart from a much larger clone, this may be a read error. The gene calls are TRBV19 and TRBJ1-5; a weak D match, TRBD1 (6 bases). In germline, CDR1 is LNHDA, CDR2 SQIVND (reference sequence). Between the trimmed V and J ends, which lost 0 bases and 3 bases, there was a span of 15 bases. The CDR3 contains 17 residues. As DNA, the CDR3 is TGTGCCAGTAGTATAGATTACCTCACAGGGCTCAATCAGCCCCAGCATTTT. It specifies CASSIDYLTGLNQPQHF.

CDR3 protein: CASSQVISSGNTIYF. Written as DNA, the CDR3 is TGCGCCAGCAGCCAAGTTATTTCCTCTGGAAACACCATATATTTT. V and J are TRBV4-1 and TRBJ1-3; D gene uncertain. Germline CDR1 reads MGHRA; CDR2 reads YSYEKL. With 1 base removed from V and 0 bases from J, the gap between germline ends came to 7 bases. The CDR3 consists of 15 residues.

There are many counts of this clonotype. The chain carries TRBV7-2 and TRBJ2-3; 14 positions match TRBD2. The length of the CDR3 is 16 residues. The V and J ends lost 4 bases and 3 bases, in that order; junction bases with no gene match: 3. Germline CDR1 reads SGHTA; CDR2 reads FQGNSA. CDR3 coding DNA: TGTGCCAGCAGCTGGACTAGCGGGGGGCTAACAGATACGCAGTATTTT. This gives the protein CASSWTSGGLTDTQYF.

In its sample, this clonotype was seen many times. This chain uses TRBV7-6 with TRBJ1-3; D is unclear. This CDR3 is built from 15 residues. CDR1 is SGHVS and CDR2 is FNYEAQ in the germline V gene. Trimming took off 5 bases at V and 0 bases at J, with 11 bases between the two ends. In DNA form, the CDR3 reads TGTGCCAGCAGCCCCCGGTCGGACTCTGGAAACACCATATATTTT. This codes for CASSPRSDSGNTIYF.

This clonotype was observed a few times. The chain carries TRBV12-3 or TRBV12-4 and TRBJ2-2, with 13 bases lining up with TRBD2. Trimming cost V 4 bases and J 0 bases; bases outside gene matches: 8. The CDR3 totals 19 residues. In DNA form, the CDR3 reads TGTGCCAGCAGTTATACGGGGACTAGCGGGACCGCGAACACCGGGGAGCTGTTTTTT. Protein: CASSYTGTSGTANTGELFF.

About this clonotype: A much bigger clone sits one base away, suggesting this may be a read error. The chain employs TRBV27 and TRBJ2-1; D is undetermined. The CDR3 runs 12 residues. Germline V gene sequence: CDR1 MNHEY, CDR2 SMNVEV (reference sequence). V was cut by 10 bases and J by 6 bases, with 13 bases left in between. CDR3 DNA sequence: TGTGCCATCTGGACGACCGCCAATGAGCAGTTCTTC. It specifies CAIWTTANEQFF.

This sequence joins TRBV9 and TRBJ1-1; perhaps TRBD1 as D (5 bases). The germline V and J ends were trimmed by 0 bases and 5 bases, with 14 bases remaining between them. This CDR3 has 15 amino acids. The germline V gene encodes CDR1 SGDLS and CDR2 YYNGEE. The CDR3 sequence is CASSVDGGWRTEAFF. The CDR3 nucleotides are TGTGCCAGCAGCGTAGACGGGGGGTGGAGGACTGAAGCTTTCTTT.

The J gene is TRBJ1-1, the V gene TRBV3-1; D may be TRBD1 (5 bases). The CDR3 is 15 residues long. CDR1 is LGHDT, CDR2 YNNKEL, per germline (reference sequence). The germline V and J ends were trimmed by 0 bases and 8 bases, with 16 bases remaining between them. CDR3 protein: CASSQDLSRAFEAFF. In DNA form, the CDR3 reads TGTGCCAGCAGCCAAGATTTGAGCAGGGCGTTCGAAGCTTTCTTT.

The gene calls are TRBV20-1 and TRBJ1-4; 7 positions agree with TRBD1. The germline V gene encodes CDR1 DFQATT and CDR2 SNEGSKA (reference sequence). Losses at the gene ends were 5 bases for V and 4 bases for J; bases not matched to a gene: 7. The CDR3 runs 14 residues. CDR3 in DNA: TGCAGTGCTCTAGATGACAGGGATAATGAAAAACTGTTTTTT. This encodes CSALDDRDNEKLFF.

This clonotype appeared many times. The V call is TRBV10-3, the J call TRBJ2-7; no clear D gene. The CDR3 extends over 14 amino acids. Germline CDR1 is ENHRY and CDR2 is SYGVKD. V dropped 2 bases and J dropped 0 bases, with 8 bases sitting between them. The CDR3 reads CAISEVQTSYEQYF. The CDR3 DNA reads TGTGCCATCAGTGAGGTTCAGACCTCCTACGAGCAGTACTTC.

This clonotype was counted ten times or more. The chain carries TRBV12-5 and TRBJ1-1; D unresolved. Germline V lookup: CDR1 LGHNT, CDR2 FRNRAP. V lost 0 bases to trimming and J lost 6 bases, with 8 bases between them. The CDR3 extends over 13 amino acids. CDR3 loop: CASGLVQWAEAFF. The CDR3 region has the DNA TGTGCTAGTGGTTTGGTACAGTGGGCTGAAGCTTTCTTT. Variable domain in full (rest from reference TRBV12-5 and TRBJ1-1): DARVTQTPRHKVTEMGQEVTMRCQPILGHNTVFWYRQTMMQGLELLAYFRNRAPLDDSGMPKDRFSAEMPDATLATLKIQPSEPRDSAVYFCASGLVQWAEAFFGQGTRLTVV.

CDR3 protein: CSVWGEETQYF. DNA for the CDR3: TGCAGCGTTTGGGGGGAGGAGACCCAGTACTTC. The rearrangement uses TRBV29-1 and TRBJ2-5, with a tentative D call TRBD2 (6 bases). The CDR3 length is 11 residues. The V end was cut by 5 bases, the J end by 5 bases, with 9 bases between. Germline V gene data show CDR1 as SQVTM and CDR2 as ANQGSEA. Full variable domain (missing parts from reference TRBV29-1 and TRBJ2-5): SAVISQKPSRDICQRGTSLTIQCQVDSQVTMMFWYRQQPGQSLTLIATANQGSEATYESGFVIDKFPISRPNLTFSTLTVSNMSPEDSSIYLCSVWGEETQYFGPGTRLLVL.

This clonotype was seen ten or more times. V is TRBV6-2 or TRBV6-3 and J is TRBJ2-1; D remains ambiguous. Trimming removed 6 bases from V and 7 bases from J, with 13 bases in between. The CDR3 is 13 amino acids. The germline V gene has CDR1 MNHEY and CDR2 SVGEGT. For the CDR3, the DNA is TGTGCCAGCAGCCCCGATAAGTGGAATGAGCAGTTCTTC. Translated: CASSPDKWNEQFF.

This clonotype appeared a few times. The chain is built from TRBV25-1 and TRBJ1-2, with 7 bases identical to TRBD1. Germline trimming cut 6 bases from V and 8 bases from J; bases unmatched to any gene: 9. The germline V gene has CDR1 MGHDK and CDR2 SYGVNS. CDR3 length equals 13 residues. The CDR3 DNA reads TGTGCCAGCAGAAGACAGGGAAGGAACGGCTACACCTTC. Its translation is CASRRQGRNGYTF.

This clonotype came up many times. V gene TRBV7-2 combines with J gene TRBJ1-1, with 7 bases fitting TRBD1. V shed 2 bases, J shed 7 bases, and the junction held 10 bases outside the gene matches. Germline V gene data show CDR1 as SGHTA and CDR2 as FQGNSA. The CDR3 has 15 amino acids. Here the CDR3 reads CASSLWGGQGDEAFF. CDR3 sequence (DNA): TGTGCCAGCAGCTTATGGGGGGGTCAGGGGGATGAAGCTTTCTTT. The entire variable domain, with the rest obtained from reference TRBV7-2 and TRBJ1-1, is as follows: GAGVSQSPSNKVTEKGKDVELRCDPISGHTALYWYRQSLGQGLEFLIYFQGNSAPDKSGLPSDRFSAERTGGSVSTLTIQRTQQEDSAVYLCASSLWGGQGDEAFFGQGTRLTVV.

This clonotype was counted many times. CDR3 sequence reads: CASSSRAGSFGATNEKLFF. For the CDR3, the DNA is TGTGCCAGCAGCTCCCGGGCAGGGTCATTCGGCGCAACTAATGAAAAACTGTTTTTT. The chain recombines TRBV7-2 with TRBJ1-4, with a tentative D call TRBD1 (5 bases). Trimming pared 4 bases from V and 0 bases from J, leaving 21 bases between. This CDR3 is 19 amino acids long. From germline, CDR1 is SGHTA and CDR2 FQGNSA.

This clonotype was observed once. This sequence joins TRBV4-2 and TRBJ2-6; no clear D gene. V was trimmed by 0 bases and J by 0 bases, leaving 9 bases between them. The CDR3 is 17 residues long. CDR1 is LGHNA and CDR2 is YNFKEQ in the germline V gene. CDR3 DNA sequence: TGTGCCAGCAGCCAAGAAGGCACCCGCTCTGGGGCCAACGTCCTGACTTTC. This sequence encodes CASSQEGTRSGANVLTF.

The sample holds many counts of this clonotype. The chain uses TRBV7-3 and TRBJ2-1, with 7 positions matching TRBD2. CDR1 SGHTA and CDR2 FQGTGA come from the germline V gene. V shed 1 base, J shed 3 bases, and the junction held 6 bases outside the gene matches. The CDR3 loop spans 16 amino acids. The CDR3 loop reads CASSLRGGRVYNEQFF. In DNA, the CDR3 is TGTGCCAGCAGCTTAAGGGGCGGGAGAGTCTACAATGAGCAGTTCTTC.

This clonotype was seen at least ten times. This CDR3 is CASSLGGAYQPQHF. CDR3 coding DNA: TGTGCCAGCAGCTTAGGAGGGGCTTATCAGCCCCAGCATTTT. The V call is TRBV7-9, the J call TRBJ1-5; perhaps TRBD1 as D (5 bases). The germline V gene has CDR1 SEHNR and CDR2 FQNEAQ (reference sequence). The CDR3 length is 14 residues. V was shortened by 1 base and J by 5 bases, with 9 bases between the two germline ends.

This clonotype was seen repeatedly, ten times or more. The CDR3 loop reads CASSLGLGVPEAFF. The CDR3 DNA sequence: TGTGCCAGCAGCTTAGGTCTTGGAGTGCCTGAAGCTTTCTTT. The gene calls are TRBV7-9 and TRBJ1-1; D gene unclear. This CDR3 region has 14 residues. The V gene's germline CDR1 is SEHNR and CDR2 FQNEAQ (reference sequence). Trimming took off 1 base at V and 6 bases at J, with 12 bases between the two ends.

This clonotype was observed a handful of times. V and J are TRBV27 and TRBJ1-2, with 7 bases lining up with TRBD1. With 6 bases clipped from V and 6 bases from J, the junction kept 13 bases outside the gene matches. The CDR3 spans 15 residues. Germline lookup yields CDR1 MNHEY and CDR2 SMNVEV (reference sequence). The CDR3 DNA follows: TGTGCCAGCAGCCGAGGGGGCAGGGGAAGTAATGGCTACACCTTC. It yields the protein CASSRGGRGSNGYTF.

This clonotype was recorded many times. The rearrangement uses TRBV7-2 and TRBJ1-1; D gene unclear. The CDR3 is 14 amino acids. Germline assignment: CDR1 SGHTA and CDR2 FQGNSA. The germline V and J ends were trimmed by 4 bases and 3 bases, with 12 bases remaining between them. DNA for the CDR3: TGTGCCAGCAGCTCCCCGAGCAAGCACACTGAAGCTTTCTTT. Its protein is CASSSPSKHTEAFF.